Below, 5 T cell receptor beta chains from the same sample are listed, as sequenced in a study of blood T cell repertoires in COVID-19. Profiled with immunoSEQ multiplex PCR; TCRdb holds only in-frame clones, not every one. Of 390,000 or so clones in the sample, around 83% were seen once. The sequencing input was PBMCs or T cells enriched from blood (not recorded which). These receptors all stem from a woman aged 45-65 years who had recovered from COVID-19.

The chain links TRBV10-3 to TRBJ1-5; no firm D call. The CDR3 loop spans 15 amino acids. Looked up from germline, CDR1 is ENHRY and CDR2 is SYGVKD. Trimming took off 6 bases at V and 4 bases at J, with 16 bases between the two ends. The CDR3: CAIRDDRGKNQPQHF. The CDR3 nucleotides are TGTGCCATCAGGGACGATCGGGGAAAGAATCAGCCCCAGCATTTT.

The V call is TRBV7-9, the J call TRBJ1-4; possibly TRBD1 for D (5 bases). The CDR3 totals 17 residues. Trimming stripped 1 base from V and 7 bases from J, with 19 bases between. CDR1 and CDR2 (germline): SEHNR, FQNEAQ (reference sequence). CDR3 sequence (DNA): TGTGCCAGCAGCTTAGTGCCGGGGGACCTTGCCATTGAAAAACTGTTTTTT. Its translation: CASSLVPGDLAIEKLFF. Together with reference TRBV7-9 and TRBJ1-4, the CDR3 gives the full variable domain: DTGVSQNPRHKITKRGQNVTFRCDPISEHNRLYWYRQTLGQGPEFLTYFQNEAQLEKSRLLSDRFSAERPKGSFSTLEIQRTEQGDSAMYLCASSLVPGDLAIEKLFFGSGTQLSVL.

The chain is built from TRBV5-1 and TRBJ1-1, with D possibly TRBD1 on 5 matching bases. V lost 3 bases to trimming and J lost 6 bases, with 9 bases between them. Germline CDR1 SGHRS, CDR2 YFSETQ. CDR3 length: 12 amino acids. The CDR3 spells CASSSLGAEAFF. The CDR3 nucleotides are TGCGCCAGCAGCTCCCTAGGGGCTGAAGCTTTCTTT.

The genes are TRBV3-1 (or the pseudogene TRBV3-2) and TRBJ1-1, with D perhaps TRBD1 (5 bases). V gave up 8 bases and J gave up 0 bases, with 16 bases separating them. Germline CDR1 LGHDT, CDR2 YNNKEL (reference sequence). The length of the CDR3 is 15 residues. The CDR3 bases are TGTGCCAGCGGGGCCTTGACAGATCTGAACACTGAAGCTTTCTTT. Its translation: CASGALTDLNTEAFF.

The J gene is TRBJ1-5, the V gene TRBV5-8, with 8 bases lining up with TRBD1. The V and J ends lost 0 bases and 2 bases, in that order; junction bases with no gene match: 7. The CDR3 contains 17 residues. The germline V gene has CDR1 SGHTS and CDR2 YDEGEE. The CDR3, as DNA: TGTGCCAGCAGCTTGGCCTTTCAGGGACAGGGCAATCAGCCCCAGCATTTT. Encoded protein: CASSLAFQGQGNQPQHF.